Listed here are 10 T cell receptor beta chains from one sample, sequenced in a study of cytomegalovirus exposure and HLA in healthy donors. Amplification used 60 Vbeta primers and 13 Jbeta primers. Measured with immunoSEQ multiplex PCR; TCRdb has only the in-frame clones, and not every one. Here the sample spans some 200,000 clones, just over 75% being singletons. What was sequenced was PBMCs. All receptors derive from a man aged 18 to 30 in good health and CMV-seronegative.

The chain uses TRBV5-1 and TRBJ1-2; 7 positions match TRBD1. Trimming removed 7 bases from V and 4 bases from J; junction bases left unmatched: 4. The CDR3 has 12 amino acids. Looked up from germline, CDR1 is SGHRS and CDR2 is YFSETQ. This CDR3 is CASRQGSYGYTF. CDR3 DNA: TGCGCCAGCCGACAGGGATCCTATGGCTACACCTTC.

The CDR3 is CASSQAPGQGGVQFF. In DNA, the CDR3 is TGCGCCAGCAGCCAAGCCCCGGGACAGGGGGGTGTCCAGTTCTTC. The gene calls are TRBV4-1 and TRBJ2-1; TRBD1 agrees at 11 bases. The CDR3 extends over 15 amino acids. J gave up 13 bases and V 1 base, and 9 bases lay outside the gene matches. Germline V gives CDR1 MGHRA, CDR2 YSYEKL.

The chain uses TRBV29-1 and TRBJ1-2, with 12 nucleotides matching TRBD1. V gave up 6 bases and J gave up 6 bases; unmatched junction bases: 8. Germline-derived CDR1 and CDR2 are SQVTM and ANQGSEA. The CDR3 has 14 residues. The CDR3 DNA is TGCAGCGTGCCAGGGACAGGGGGCAAGAATGGCTACACCTTC. Its translation: CSVPGTGGKNGYTF.

The CDR3 bases are TGTGCCTGGTTACAGGGGCCGACTAACTATGGCTACACCTTC. Its protein product is CAWLQGPTNYGYTF. The rearrangement uses TRBV30 and TRBJ1-2; TRBD1 matches at 7 bases. From germline, CDR1 is GTSNPN and CDR2 SVGIG (reference sequence). The CDR3 is 14 residues long. V gave up 5 bases and J gave up 0 bases; unmatched junction bases: 6.

The chain carries TRBV10-3 and TRBJ1-3; TRBD1 matches 9 bases. Per germline, CDR1 ENHRY and CDR2 SYGVKD. The J segment lost 0 bases and the V segment lost 5 bases, leaving 8 bases of the junction unmatched. The CDR3 totals 17 residues. In nucleotides, the CDR3 is TGTGCCATCAGTCCACAGGGGGCACTGAGCTCTGGAAACACCATATATTTT. It encodes CAISPQGALSSGNTIYF.

This chain uses TRBV2 with TRBJ2-3, with 13 nucleotides matching TRBD2. The CDR3 contains 16 residues. The germline V gene has CDR1 SNHLY and CDR2 FYNNEI. The J segment lost 2 bases and the V segment lost 7 bases, leaving 6 bases of the junction unmatched. This chain's CDR3 is CASTLGLAGNTDTQYF. The CDR3 nucleotides are TGTGCCAGCACCCTGGGACTAGCGGGAAACACAGATACGCAGTATTTT.

This clone turned up a few times. The V gene is TRBV6-5, the J gene TRBJ2-7; D unclear. CDR3 size: 15 residues. The germline V gene has CDR1 MNHEY and CDR2 SVGAGI. V dropped 0 bases and J dropped 0 bases, with 9 bases sitting between them. The CDR3 nucleotides read TGTGCCAGCAGTTACTCGAGCAGGTTCTCCTACGAGCAGTACTTC. Protein: CASSYSSRFSYEQYF.

This clone was observed a few times. The V and J genes are TRBV28 and TRBJ2-5; 7 bases are a match to TRBD2. From germline, CDR1 is MDHEN and CDR2 SYDVKM. The CDR3 runs to 15 residues. The junction had 6 bases not matched to a gene; V was cut back by 4 bases and J by 1 base. The CDR3 here is CASSYGRRLQETQYF. The DNA for the CDR3 is TGTGCCAGCAGTTACGGGAGGCGGCTCCAAGAGACCCAGTACTTC.

The chain couples TRBV30 to TRBJ1-2; a possible D gene is TRBD1 (6 bases). Germline assignment: CDR1 GTSNPN and CDR2 SVGIG (reference sequence). The V gene lost 2 bases and the J gene lost 0 bases, with 7 bases spanning the gap. CDR3 size: 13 residues. The chain's CDR3 is CAWSTGSNYGYTF. CDR3 DNA: TGTGCCTGGAGTACAGGGTCTAACTATGGCTACACCTTC.

The V call is TRBV6-1, the J call TRBJ1-2; 8 bases agree with TRBD1. Germline V gene lookup returns CDR1 MNHNS and CDR2 SASEGT. This CDR3 has 16 amino acids. With V trimmed by 3 bases and J by 3 bases, 9 bases remained unmatched. CDR3: CASSERWGQVDYGYTF. CDR3 DNA sequence: TGTGCCAGCAGTGAGAGATGGGGACAGGTTGACTATGGCTACACCTTC.